This T cell receptor beta chain was found in a study of response to subunit inactivated influenza vaccine. TCRdb called the RT-PCR reads again in MiXCR, with one record for every CDR3 protein. The data contain roughly 780,000 distinct CDR3 sequences, less than 20% of them singletons. This clonotype was observed a handful of times. This CDR3 spans 16 amino acids. In germline, CDR1 is SGHTA, CDR2 FQGNSA. The V gene lost 1 base and the J gene lost 5 bases, with 15 bases spanning the gap. Source: PBMCs from blood, taken roughly 5 days after vaccination. The source is a man aged 50-59 years who received an inactivated influenza vaccine. The chain employs TRBV7-2 and TRBJ2-1; D unresolved. The CDR3 reads CASSLVGGGSNNEQFF. The DNA of the CDR3 is TGTGCCAGCAGCTTAGTAGGTGGCGGAAGTAACAATGAGCAGTTCTTC.